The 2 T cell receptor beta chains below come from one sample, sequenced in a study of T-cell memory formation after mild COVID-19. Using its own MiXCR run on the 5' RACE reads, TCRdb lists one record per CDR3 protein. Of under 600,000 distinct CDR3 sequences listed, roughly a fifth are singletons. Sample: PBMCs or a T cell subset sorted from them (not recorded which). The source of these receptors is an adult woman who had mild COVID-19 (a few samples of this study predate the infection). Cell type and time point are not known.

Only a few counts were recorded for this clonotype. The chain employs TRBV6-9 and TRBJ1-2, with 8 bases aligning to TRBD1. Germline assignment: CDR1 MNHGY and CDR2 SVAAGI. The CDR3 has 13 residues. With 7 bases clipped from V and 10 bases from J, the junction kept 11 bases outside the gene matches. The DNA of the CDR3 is TGTGCCAGCATCTCAGGGGGCACGAACTTCTACACCTTC. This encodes CASISGGTNFYTF.

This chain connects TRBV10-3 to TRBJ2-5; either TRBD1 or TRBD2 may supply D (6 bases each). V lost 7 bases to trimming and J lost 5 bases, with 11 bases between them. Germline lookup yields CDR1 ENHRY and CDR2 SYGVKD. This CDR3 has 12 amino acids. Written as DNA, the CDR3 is TGTGCCATCAACCGGGGGCGGGAGACCCAGTACTTC. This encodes CAINRGRETQYF.